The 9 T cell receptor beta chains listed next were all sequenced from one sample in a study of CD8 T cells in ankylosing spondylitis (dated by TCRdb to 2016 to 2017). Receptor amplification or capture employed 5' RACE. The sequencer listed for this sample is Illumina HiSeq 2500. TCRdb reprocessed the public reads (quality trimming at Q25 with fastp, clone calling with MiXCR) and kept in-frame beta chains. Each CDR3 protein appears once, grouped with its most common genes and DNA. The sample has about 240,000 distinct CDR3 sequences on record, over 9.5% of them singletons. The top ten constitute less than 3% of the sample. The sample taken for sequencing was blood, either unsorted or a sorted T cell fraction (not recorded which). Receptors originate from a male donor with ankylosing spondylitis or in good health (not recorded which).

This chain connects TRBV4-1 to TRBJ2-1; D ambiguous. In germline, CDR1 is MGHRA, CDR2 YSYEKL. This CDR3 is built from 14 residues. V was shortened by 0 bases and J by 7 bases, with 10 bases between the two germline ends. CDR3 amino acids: CASSQEVSANEQFF. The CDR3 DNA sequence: TGCGCCAGCAGCCAAGAAGTATCAGCAAATGAGCAGTTCTTC.

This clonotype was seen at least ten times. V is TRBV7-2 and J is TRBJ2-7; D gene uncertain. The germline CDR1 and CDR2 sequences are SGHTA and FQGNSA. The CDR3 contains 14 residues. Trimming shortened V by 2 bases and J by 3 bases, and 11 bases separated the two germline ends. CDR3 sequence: CASSLNLGIYEQYF. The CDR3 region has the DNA TGTGCCAGCAGCTTAAATCTCGGTATCTACGAGCAGTACTTC.

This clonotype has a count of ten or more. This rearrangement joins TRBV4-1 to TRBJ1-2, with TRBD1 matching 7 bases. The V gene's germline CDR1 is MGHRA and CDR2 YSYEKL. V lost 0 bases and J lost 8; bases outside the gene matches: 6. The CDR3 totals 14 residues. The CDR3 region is CASSQDHRGGGYTF. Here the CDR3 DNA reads TGCGCCAGCAGCCAAGACCACAGGGGAGGAGGCTACACCTTC.

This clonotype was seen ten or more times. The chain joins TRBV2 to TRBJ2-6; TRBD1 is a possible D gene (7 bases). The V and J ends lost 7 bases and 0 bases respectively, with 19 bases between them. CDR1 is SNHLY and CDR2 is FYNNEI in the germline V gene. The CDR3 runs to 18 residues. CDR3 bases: TGTGCCAGCACCCCGGGGAGGCAGGGGGGCTCTGGGGCCAACGTCCTGACTTTC. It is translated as CASTPGRQGGSGANVLTF.

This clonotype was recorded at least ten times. CDR3 nucleotides: TGCGCCACTAGAACCCCAGGGGGATCCGACGAGCAGTACTTC. It codes for CATRTPGGSDEQYF. This sequence joins TRBV10-2 and TRBJ2-7; 7 nucleotides line up with TRBD1. V shed 10 bases, J shed 5 bases, and the junction held 14 bases outside the gene matches. Germline CDR1 is WSHSY and CDR2 is SAAADI. The CDR3 contains 14 residues.

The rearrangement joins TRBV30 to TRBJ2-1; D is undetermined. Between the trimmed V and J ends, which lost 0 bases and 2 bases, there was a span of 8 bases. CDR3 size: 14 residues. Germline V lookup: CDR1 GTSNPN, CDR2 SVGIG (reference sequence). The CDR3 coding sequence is TGTGCCTGGAGTGTGGGCAGAGCCTACAATGAGCAGTTCTTC. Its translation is CAWSVGRAYNEQFF.

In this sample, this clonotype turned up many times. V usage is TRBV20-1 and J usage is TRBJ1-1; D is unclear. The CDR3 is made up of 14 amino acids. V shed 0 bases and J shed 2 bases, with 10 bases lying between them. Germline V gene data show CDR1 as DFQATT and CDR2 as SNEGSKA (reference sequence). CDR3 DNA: TGCAGTGCTAGAGATCGGTCCGGAAACACTGAAGCTTTCTTT. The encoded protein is CSARDRSGNTEAFF.

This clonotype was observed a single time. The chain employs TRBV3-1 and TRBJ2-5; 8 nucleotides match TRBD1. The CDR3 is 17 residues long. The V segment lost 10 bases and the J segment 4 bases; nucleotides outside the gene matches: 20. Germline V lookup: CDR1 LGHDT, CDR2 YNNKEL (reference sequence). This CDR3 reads CATCQQVPRGLGETQYF. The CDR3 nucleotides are TGTGCCACCTGCCAGCAGGTCCCCAGGGGGCTAGGAGAGACCCAGTACTTC.

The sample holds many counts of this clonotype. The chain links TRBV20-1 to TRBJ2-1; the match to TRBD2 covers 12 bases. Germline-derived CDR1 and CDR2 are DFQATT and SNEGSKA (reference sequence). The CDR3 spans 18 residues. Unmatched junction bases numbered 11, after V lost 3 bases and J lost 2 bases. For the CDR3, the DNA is TGCAGTGCTAGCAAGGGACAGGCTAGCGGGAGGGCCTACAATGAGCAGTTCTTC. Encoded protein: CSASKGQASGRAYNEQFF.